There are a few counts of the clone carrying this TCR beta chain. The data belong to a study of T-cell reconstitution after alpha-beta-depleted transplantation in children. Per germline, CDR1 MNHEY and CDR2 SVGEGT. This CDR3 has 18 amino acids. The V segment lost 6 bases and the J segment 0 bases; nucleotides outside the gene matches: 7. The authors prepared the TCRbeta library with unique molecular identifiers. MiXCR, applied by TCRdb to the PCR reads, yields one record per CDR3 protein. The repertoire includes 500,000 or so distinct CDR3 sequences, roughly 33% of them detected once, and around 2.4% sits in the top ten.

The chain joins TRBV6-2 or TRBV6-3 to TRBJ2-1; 14 bases match TRBD2. Sample: PBMCs from the stem cell graft donor, taken from the stem cell graft. This receptor was obtained from a human donor who donated a stem cell graft to a child with aplastic anemia. The chain's CDR3 is CASRLGLAGGRSYNEQFF. CDR3 DNA sequence: TGTGCCAGCAGACTCGGACTAGCGGGGGGACGCTCCTACAATGAGCAGTTCTTC.